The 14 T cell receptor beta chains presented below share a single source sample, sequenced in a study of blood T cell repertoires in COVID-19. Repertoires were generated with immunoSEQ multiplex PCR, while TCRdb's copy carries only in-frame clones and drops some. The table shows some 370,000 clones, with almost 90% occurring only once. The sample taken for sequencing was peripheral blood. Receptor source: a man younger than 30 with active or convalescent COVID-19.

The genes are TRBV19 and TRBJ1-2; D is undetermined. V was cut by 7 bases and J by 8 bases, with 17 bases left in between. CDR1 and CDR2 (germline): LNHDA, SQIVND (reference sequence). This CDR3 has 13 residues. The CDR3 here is CASTVRGRNGYTF. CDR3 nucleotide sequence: TGTGCCAGTACCGTTCGAGGCAGAAACGGCTACACCTTC.

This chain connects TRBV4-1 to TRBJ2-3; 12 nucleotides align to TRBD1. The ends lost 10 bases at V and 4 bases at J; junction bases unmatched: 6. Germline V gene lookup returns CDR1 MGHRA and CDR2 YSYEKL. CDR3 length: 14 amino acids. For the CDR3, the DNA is TGCGCCACTACCGGGACAGGGGGCGCAGATACGCAGTATTTT. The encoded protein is CATTGTGGADTQYF.

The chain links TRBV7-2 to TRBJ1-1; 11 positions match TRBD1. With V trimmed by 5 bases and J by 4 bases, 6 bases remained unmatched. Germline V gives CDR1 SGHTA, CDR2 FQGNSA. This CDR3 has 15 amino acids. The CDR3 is CASSRDRGDGTEAFF. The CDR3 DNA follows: TGTGCCAGCAGCCGGGACAGGGGGGATGGCACTGAAGCTTTCTTT.

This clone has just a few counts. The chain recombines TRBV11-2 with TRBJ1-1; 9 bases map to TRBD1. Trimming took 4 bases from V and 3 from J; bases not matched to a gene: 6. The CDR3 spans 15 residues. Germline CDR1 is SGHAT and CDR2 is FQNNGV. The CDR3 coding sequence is TGTGCCAGCAGCTCGTACAGGGGGCAATACACTGAAGCTTTCTTT. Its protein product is CASSSYRGQYTEAFF.

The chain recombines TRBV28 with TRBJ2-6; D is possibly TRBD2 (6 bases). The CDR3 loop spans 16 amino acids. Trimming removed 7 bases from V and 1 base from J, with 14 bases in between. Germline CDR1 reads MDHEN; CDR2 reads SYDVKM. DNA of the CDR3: TGTGCCAGCACCACTATCGGGGGATCTGGGGCCAACGTCCTGACTTTC. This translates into CASTTIGGSGANVLTF.

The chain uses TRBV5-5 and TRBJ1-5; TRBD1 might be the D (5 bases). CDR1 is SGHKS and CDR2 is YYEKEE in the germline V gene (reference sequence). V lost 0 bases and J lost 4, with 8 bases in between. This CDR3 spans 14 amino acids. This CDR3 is CASSLGRDNQPQHF. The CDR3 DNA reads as TGTGCCAGCAGCTTGGGCAGGGATAATCAGCCCCAGCATTTT.

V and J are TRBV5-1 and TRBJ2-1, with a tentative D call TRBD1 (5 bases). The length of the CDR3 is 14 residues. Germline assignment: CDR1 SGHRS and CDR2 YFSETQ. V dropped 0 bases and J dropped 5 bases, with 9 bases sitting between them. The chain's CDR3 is CASSLVDSNNEQFF. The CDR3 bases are TGCGCCAGCAGCTTGGTCGACAGCAACAATGAGCAGTTCTTC.

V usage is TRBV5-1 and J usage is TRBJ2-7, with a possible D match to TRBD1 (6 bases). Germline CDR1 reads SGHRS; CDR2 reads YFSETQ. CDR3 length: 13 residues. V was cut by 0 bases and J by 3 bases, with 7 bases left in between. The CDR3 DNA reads TGCGCCAGCAGCTTGGGGACAGTCTACGAGCAGTACTTC. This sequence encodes CASSLGTVYEQYF.

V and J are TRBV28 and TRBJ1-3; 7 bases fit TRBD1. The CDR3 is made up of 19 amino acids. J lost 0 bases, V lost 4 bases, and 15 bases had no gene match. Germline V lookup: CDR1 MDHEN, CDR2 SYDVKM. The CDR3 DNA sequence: TGTGCCAGCAGTTCCATCGACAGGGAAGGGAGATACTCTGGAAACACCATATATTTT. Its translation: CASSSIDREGRYSGNTIYF.

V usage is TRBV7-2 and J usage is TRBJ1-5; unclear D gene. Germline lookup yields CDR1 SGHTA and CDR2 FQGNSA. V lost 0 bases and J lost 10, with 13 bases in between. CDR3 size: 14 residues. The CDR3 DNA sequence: TGTGCCAGCAGCTTAGCTCTGAGAACTCAACCCCAGCATTTT. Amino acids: CASSLALRTQPQHF.

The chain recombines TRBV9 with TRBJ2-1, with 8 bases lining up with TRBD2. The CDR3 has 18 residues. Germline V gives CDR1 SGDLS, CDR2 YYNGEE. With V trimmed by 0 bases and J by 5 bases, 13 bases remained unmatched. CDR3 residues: CASSVVASGPPPNNEQFF. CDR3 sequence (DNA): TGTGCCAGCAGCGTAGTGGCTAGCGGGCCTCCCCCAAACAATGAGCAGTTCTTC.

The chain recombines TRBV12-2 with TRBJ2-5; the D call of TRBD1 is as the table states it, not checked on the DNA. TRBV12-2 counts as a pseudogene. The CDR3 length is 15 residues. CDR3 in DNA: TGTGCAAGTCGCGCACGAAGACAGGGACAAGAGACCCAGTACTTC. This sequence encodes CASRARRQGQETQYF.

The CDR3 protein is CASSLRQRPSTDTQYF. CDR3 DNA: TGTGCCAGCAGCTTGAGACAGAGACCTAGCACAGATACGCAGTATTTT. The V and J genes are TRBV11-2 and TRBJ2-3, with D perhaps matching TRBD1 (5 bases). The CDR3 length is 16 residues. V was shortened by 3 bases and J by 0 bases, with 13 bases between the two germline ends. The germline gives CDR1 SGHAT, CDR2 FQNNGV.

This CDR3 is CASTRTLAGQETQYF. The DNA of the CDR3 is TGTGCCAGCACCCGCACCCTAGCGGGACAAGAGACCCAGTACTTC. The chain joins TRBV11-2 to TRBJ2-5; TRBD2 aligns across 9 bases. Germline lookup yields CDR1 SGHAT and CDR2 FQNNGV. The CDR3 is 15 amino acids. V was clipped by 7 bases and J by 2 bases; unmatched bases: 8.